Listed below are T cell receptor beta chains from one sample, sequenced in a study of tumor-infiltrating lymphocytes in primary liver carcinoma. TCRdb analysed the multiplex PCR reads with MiXCR anew, one entry per CDR3 protein. The table includes more than 100,000 distinct CDR3 sequences, around two thirds detected once. Sequences were obtained from liver tumor tissue from sampling region 1. The receptors come from a woman aged 55-70 years with primary liver carcinoma and hepatitis B virus infection. The CDR3 runs from the conserved cysteine through the conserved F or W. D genes are given only for firm matches. Clone size is given for some rows only: seen once, a few or many times, or a class if the clone is expanded.

D gene: TRBD2; V gene: TRBV11-2; J gene: TRBJ2-1; clone size: .; CDR3 protein: CAGSLVWGGSSYDEQFF; CDR3 DNA: TGTGCCGGCAGCTTAGTATGGGGCGGGAGCTCCTACGATGAGCAGTTCTTC
D gene: TRBD2; V gene: TRBV5-1; J gene: TRBJ2-1; clone size: .; CDR3 protein: CASSLTSSGTYNEQFF; CDR3 DNA: TGCGCCAGCAGCTTAACGTCTAGCGGGACCTACAATGAGCAGTTCTTC
D gene: .; V gene: TRBV9; J gene: TRBJ2-1; clone size: few; CDR3 protein: CASSPVGDSYTYNEQFF; CDR3 DNA: TGTGCCAGTAGCCCAGTGGGGGACTCGTACACTTACAATGAGCAGTTCTTC
D gene: TRBD1; V gene: TRBV5-1; J gene: TRBJ1-2; clone size: few; CDR3 protein: CASSLRGQGIGYTF; CDR3 DNA: TGCGCCAGCAGCTTGCGGGGACAGGGTATTGGCTACACCTTC
D gene: .; V gene: TRBV11-1; J gene: TRBJ2-7; clone size: medium-sized; CDR3 protein: CASSSTGSSYEQYF; CDR3 DNA: TGTGCCAGCAGCTCAACAGGGTCCTCCTACGAGCAGTACTTC
D gene: .; V gene: TRBV29-1; J gene: TRBJ2-3; clone size: .; CDR3 protein: CIATTEGDTQFF; CDR3 DNA: TGCATCGCGACGACAGAGGGAGATACGCAGTTTTTT
D gene: .; V gene: TRBV11-1; J gene: TRBJ2-5; clone size: .; CDR3 protein: CTSSRGPGAQETQYF; CDR3 DNA: TGTACCAGCAGTCGGGGACCAGGGGCCCAAGAGACCCAGTACTTC
D gene: .; V gene: TRBV2; J gene: TRBJ1-2; clone size: .; CDR3 protein: CASTRSYGYTF; CDR3 DNA: TGTGCCAGCACACGGAGCTATGGCTACACCTTC
D gene: .; V gene: TRBV11-3; J gene: TRBJ2-3; clone size: few; CDR3 protein: CASGQWADAQYF; CDR3 DNA: TGTGCCAGCGGCCAGTGGGCAGATGCGCAGTATTTT
D gene: .; V gene: TRBV10-3; J gene: TRBJ1-1; clone size: .; CDR3 protein: CAIIGGHDGTEAFF; CDR3 DNA: TGTGCCATCATTGGGGGGCATGATGGCACTGAAGCTTTCTTT
D gene: TRBD2; V gene: TRBV12-3/TRBV12-4; J gene: TRBJ2-1; clone size: many; CDR3 protein: CASSLRVAGNSYNEQFF; CDR3 DNA: TGTGCCAGCAGTTTGAGGGTAGCGGGAAACTCCTACAATGAGCAGTTCTTC
D gene: .; V gene: TRBV11-2; J gene: TRBJ2-1; clone size: .; CDR3 protein: CASSLQVSLAYNEQFF; CDR3 DNA: .
D gene: TRBD1; V gene: TRBV28; J gene: TRBJ1-1; clone size: .; CDR3 protein: CASKTGVDVEAFF; CDR3 DNA: TGTGCCAGCAAAACAGGGGTCGATGTCGAAGCTTTCTTT
D gene: .; V gene: TRBV28; J gene: TRBJ2-5; clone size: few; CDR3 protein: CASSLGGKETQYF; CDR3 DNA: TGTGCCAGCAGTTTAGGTGGGAAAGAGACCCAGTACTTC
D gene: TRBD1; V gene: TRBV11-2; J gene: TRBJ2-3; clone size: .; CDR3 protein: CSSSLEVRTGVTDTQYF; CDR3 DNA: TGTTCCAGCAGTTTAGAGGTTCGGACAGGGGTCACAGATACGCAATATTTT
D gene: .; V gene: TRBV11-2; J gene: TRBJ2-7; clone size: .; CDR3 protein: CASSLDRRTSYEQYF; CDR3 DNA: TGCGCCAGCAGCTTAGATAGGCGGACTTCCTACGAGCAGTACTTC
D gene: .; V gene: TRBV20-1; J gene: TRBJ2-3; clone size: few; CDR3 protein: CSLGGRLPTDTQYF; CDR3 DNA: TGCAGCCTTGGGGGCAGGTTACCCACAGATACGCAGTATTTT
D gene: TRBD2; V gene: TRBV6-5; J gene: TRBJ2-1; clone size: .; CDR3 protein: CASSYSWGLAGGNEQFF; CDR3 DNA: TGTGCCAGCAGTTACTCCTGGGGACTAGCGGGAGGTAATGAGCAGTTCTTC
D gene: .; V gene: TRBV11-2; J gene: TRBJ2-3; clone size: once; CDR3 protein: CTSSQTDTQYF; CDR3 DNA: TGTACCAGCAGCCAGACGGATACGCAGTATTTT
D gene: TRBD1; V gene: TRBV12-3/TRBV12-4; J gene: TRBJ2-3; clone size: few; CDR3 protein: CASSLRTGTDTQYF; CDR3 DNA: TGTGCCAGCAGTCTACGGACAGGGACTGATACGCAGTATTTT
D gene: .; V gene: TRBV4-2; J gene: TRBJ2-3; clone size: .; CDR3 protein: CASSQVAEGTDTQYF; CDR3 DNA: TGTGCCAGCAGCCAGGTAGCGGAGGGGACAGATACGCAGTATTTT
D gene: TRBD1; V gene: TRBV11-2; J gene: TRBJ1-5; clone size: .; CDR3 protein: CASSSLPPRTGDNQPQHF; CDR3 DNA: TGTGCCAGCAGCTCCCTACCACCCAGGACAGGTGACAATCAGCCCCAGCATTTT
D gene: TRBD2; V gene: TRBV11-2; J gene: TRBJ2-3; clone size: .; CDR3 protein: CASTTGTSGRGSKDTQYF; CDR3 DNA: TGTGCCAGCACCACGGGGACTAGCGGGAGAGGGAGTAAAGATACGCAGTATTTT
D gene: TRBD1; V gene: TRBV29-1; J gene: TRBJ1-1; clone size: many; CDR3 protein: CSVRGLANTEAFF; CDR3 DNA: TGCAGCGTTAGGGGGCTGGCGAACACTGAAGCTTTCTTT
D gene: .; V gene: TRBV14; J gene: TRBJ2-5; clone size: .; CDR3 protein: CASSHPTGLPSWNQEAQYF; CDR3 DNA: TGTGCCAGCAGCCACCCCACGGGACTCCCGAGTTGGAACCAAGAGGCCCAGTACTTC
D gene: .; V gene: TRBV6-1; J gene: TRBJ2-1; clone size: .; CDR3 protein: CVTRVGNSYNEQFF; CDR3 DNA: TGTGTCACCAGAGTGGGGAACTCCTACAATGAGCAGTTCTTC
D gene: .; V gene: TRBV28; J gene: TRBJ2-1; clone size: .; CDR3 protein: CASSLRAYNEQFF; CDR3 DNA: TGTGCCAGCAGTTTACGGGCATACAATGAGCAGTTCTTC
D gene: .; V gene: TRBV5-6; J gene: TRBJ1-2; clone size: .; CDR3 protein: CASSSGSGPDTF; CDR3 DNA: TGTGCCAGCAGCTCGGGATCGGGACCGGATACCTTC
D gene: .; V gene: TRBV4-2; J gene: TRBJ2-6; clone size: once; CDR3 protein: CTSSQQRGFGANVLTF; CDR3 DNA: TGTACCAGCAGCCAGCAACGAGGCTTTGGGGCCAACGTCCTGACTTTC
D gene: TRBD2; V gene: TRBV11-1; J gene: TRBJ2-7; clone size: .; CDR3 protein: CAISFVLTSGTYEKYF; CDR3 DNA: TGTGCCATCAGCTTCGTCTTGACTAGCGGGACCTACGAGAAGTACTTC
D gene: .; V gene: TRBV11-2; J gene: TRBJ2-1; clone size: .; CDR3 protein: CARSRLNPEVADEQFF; CDR3 DNA: TGTGCCAGGAGCCGACTAAACCCCGAGGTTGCCGATGAGCAGTTCTTT
D gene: .; V gene: TRBV7-8; J gene: TRBJ2-2; clone size: many; CDR3 protein: CASSYILNTGELFF; CDR3 DNA: TGTGCCAGCAGTTACATATTGAACACCGGGGAGCTGTTTTTT